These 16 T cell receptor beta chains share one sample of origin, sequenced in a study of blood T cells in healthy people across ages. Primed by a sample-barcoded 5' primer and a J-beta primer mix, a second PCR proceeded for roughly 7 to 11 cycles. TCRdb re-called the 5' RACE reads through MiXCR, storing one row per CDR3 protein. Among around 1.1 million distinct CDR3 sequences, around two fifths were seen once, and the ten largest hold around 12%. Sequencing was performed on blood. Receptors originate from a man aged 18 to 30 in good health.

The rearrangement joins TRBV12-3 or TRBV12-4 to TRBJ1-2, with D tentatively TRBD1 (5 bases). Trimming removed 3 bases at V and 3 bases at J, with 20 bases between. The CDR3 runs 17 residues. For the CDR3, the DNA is TGTGCCAGCAGTTTTCCCCTCTACGGCAGGGAAGACTATGGCTACACCTTC. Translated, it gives CASSFPLYGREDYGYTF.

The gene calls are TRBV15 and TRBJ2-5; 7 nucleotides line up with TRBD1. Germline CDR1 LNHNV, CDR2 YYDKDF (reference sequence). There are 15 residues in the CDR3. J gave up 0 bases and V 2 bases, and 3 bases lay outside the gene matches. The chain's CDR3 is CATSRIDRDQETQYF. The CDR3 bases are TGTGCCACCAGCAGAATCGACAGGGACCAAGAGACCCAGTACTTC.

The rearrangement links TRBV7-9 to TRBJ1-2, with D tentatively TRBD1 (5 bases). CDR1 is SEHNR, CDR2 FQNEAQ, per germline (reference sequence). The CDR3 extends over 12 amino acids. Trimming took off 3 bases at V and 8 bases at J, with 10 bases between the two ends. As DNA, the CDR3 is TGTGCCAGCAGCTTCGGGGGAGACGGCTACACCTTC. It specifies CASSFGGDGYTF. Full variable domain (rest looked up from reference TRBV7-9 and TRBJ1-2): DTGVSQNPRHKITKRGQNVTFRCDPISEHNRLYWYRQTLGQGPEFLTYFQNEAQLEKSRLLSDRFSAERPKGSFSTLEIQRTEQGDSAMYLCASSFGGDGYTFGSGTRLTVV.

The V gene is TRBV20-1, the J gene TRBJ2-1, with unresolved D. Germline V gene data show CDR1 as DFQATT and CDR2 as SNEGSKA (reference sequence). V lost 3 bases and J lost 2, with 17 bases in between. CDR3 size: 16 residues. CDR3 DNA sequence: TGCAGTGCTAGTGGAGAACTACGGCGGACCTACAATGAGCAGTTCTTC. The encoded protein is CSASGELRRTYNEQFF.

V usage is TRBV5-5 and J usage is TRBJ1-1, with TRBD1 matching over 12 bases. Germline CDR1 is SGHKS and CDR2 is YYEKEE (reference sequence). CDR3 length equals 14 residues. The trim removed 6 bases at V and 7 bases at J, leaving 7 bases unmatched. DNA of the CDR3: TGTGCCAGCAAAATCGGGACAGGGGGCTTTGAAGCTTTCTTT. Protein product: CASKIGTGGFEAFF.

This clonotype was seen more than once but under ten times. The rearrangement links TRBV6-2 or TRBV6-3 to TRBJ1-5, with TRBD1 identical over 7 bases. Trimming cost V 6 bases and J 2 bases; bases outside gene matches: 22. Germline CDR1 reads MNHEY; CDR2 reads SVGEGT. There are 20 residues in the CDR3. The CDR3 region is CASSTQWRDSDPGGNQPQHF. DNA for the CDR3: TGTGCCAGCAGCACCCAATGGCGGGACAGTGACCCTGGGGGCAATCAGCCCCAGCATTTT.

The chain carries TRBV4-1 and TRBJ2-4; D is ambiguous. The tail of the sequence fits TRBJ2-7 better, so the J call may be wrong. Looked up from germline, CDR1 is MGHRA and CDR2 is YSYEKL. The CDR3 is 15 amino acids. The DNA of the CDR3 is TGCGCCAGCAGCCAAGGGCCGGATCCTGAATACGAGCAGTACTTC. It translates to CASSQGPDPEYEQYF.

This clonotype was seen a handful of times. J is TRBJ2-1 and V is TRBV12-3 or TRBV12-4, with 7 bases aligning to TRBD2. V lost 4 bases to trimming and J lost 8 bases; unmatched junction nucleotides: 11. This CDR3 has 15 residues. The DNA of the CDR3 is TGTGCCAGCAGTTGGGGCCTACCACGGGGGGATGAGCAGTTCTTC. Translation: CASSWGLPRGDEQFF.

The CDR3 reads CASAPGVSGNTIYF. Here the CDR3 DNA reads TGTGCCAGCGCCCCGGGGGTCTCTGGAAACACCATATATTTT. This chain uses TRBV7-2 with TRBJ1-3; possibly TRBD1 for D (5 bases). Germline V lookup: CDR1 SGHTA, CDR2 FQGNSA. Trimming pared 8 bases from V and 0 bases from J, leaving 11 bases between. The CDR3 extends over 14 amino acids.

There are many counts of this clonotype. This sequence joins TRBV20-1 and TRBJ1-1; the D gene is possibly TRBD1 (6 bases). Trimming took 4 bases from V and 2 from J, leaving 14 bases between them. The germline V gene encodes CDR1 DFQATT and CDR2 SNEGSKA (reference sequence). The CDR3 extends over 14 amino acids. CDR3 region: CSANSDRLNTEAFF. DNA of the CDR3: TGCAGTGCTAATTCGGACAGACTTAACACTGAAGCTTTCTTT.

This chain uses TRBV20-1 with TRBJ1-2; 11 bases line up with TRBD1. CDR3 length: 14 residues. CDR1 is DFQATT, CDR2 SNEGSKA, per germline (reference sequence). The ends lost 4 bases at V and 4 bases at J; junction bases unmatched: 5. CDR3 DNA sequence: TGCAGTGCTAACTCCGGGACAGGGGGCTATGGCTACACCTTC. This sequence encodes CSANSGTGGYGYTF.

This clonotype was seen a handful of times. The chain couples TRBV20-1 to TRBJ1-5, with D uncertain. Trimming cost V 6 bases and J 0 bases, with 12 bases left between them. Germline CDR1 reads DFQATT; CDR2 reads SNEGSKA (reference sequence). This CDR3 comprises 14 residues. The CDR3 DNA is TGCAGTGCGCCTTACAGTTATAGCAATCAGCCCCAGCATTTT. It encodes CSAPYSYSNQPQHF.

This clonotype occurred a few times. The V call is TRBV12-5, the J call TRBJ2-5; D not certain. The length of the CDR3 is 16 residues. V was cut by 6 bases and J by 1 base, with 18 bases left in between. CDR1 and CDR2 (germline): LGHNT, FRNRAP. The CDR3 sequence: CASGEPRHTIQETQYF. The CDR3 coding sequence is TGTGCTAGTGGCGAGCCACGGCACACCATCCAAGAGACCCAGTACTTC.

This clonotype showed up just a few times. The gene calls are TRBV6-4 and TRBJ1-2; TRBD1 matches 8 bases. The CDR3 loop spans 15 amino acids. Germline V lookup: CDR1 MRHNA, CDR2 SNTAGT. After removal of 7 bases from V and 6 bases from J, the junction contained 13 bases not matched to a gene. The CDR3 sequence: CASTRNPTGADGYTF. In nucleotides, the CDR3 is TGTGCCAGCACCAGAAACCCGACAGGGGCGGATGGCTACACCTTC.

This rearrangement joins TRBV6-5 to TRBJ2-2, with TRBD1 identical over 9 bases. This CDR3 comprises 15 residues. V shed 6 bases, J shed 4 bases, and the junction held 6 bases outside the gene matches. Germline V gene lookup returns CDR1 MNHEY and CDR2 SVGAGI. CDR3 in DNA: TGTGCCAGCAGATCCGGGACAGGGAGCACCGGGGAGCTGTTTTTT. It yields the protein CASRSGTGSTGELFF.

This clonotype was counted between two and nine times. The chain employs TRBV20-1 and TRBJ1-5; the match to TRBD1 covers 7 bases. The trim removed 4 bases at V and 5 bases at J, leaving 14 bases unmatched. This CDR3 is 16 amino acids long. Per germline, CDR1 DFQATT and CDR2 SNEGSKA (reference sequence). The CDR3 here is CSANALETGFDQPQHF. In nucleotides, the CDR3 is TGCAGTGCTAATGCATTGGAGACAGGGTTTGATCAGCCCCAGCATTTT.